These 24 T cell receptor beta chains were sequenced from one sample in a study of blood T cells in healthy people across ages. Alongside a J-beta primer mix, a sample-barcoded 5' primer served in a second PCR lasting about 7 to 11 cycles. MiXCR was run by TCRdb on the 5' RACE reads, yielding one entry per CDR3 protein. The sample lists fewer than 700,000 distinct CDR3 sequences; 40% to 45% were seen once. The specimen sequenced was blood. These receptor sequences come from an elderly man in good health.

This clonotype is a singleton in its sample. The chain is built from TRBV5-1 and TRBJ1-3, with D hard to call. Trimming removed 0 bases at V and 4 bases at J, with 11 bases between. The CDR3 runs 15 residues. From germline, CDR1 is SGHRS and CDR2 YFSETQ. The CDR3 bases are TGCGCCAGCAGCTTGGAGGCTCCCGGGGGAAACACCATATATTTT. Translated, it gives CASSLEAPGGNTIYF.

The V and J genes are TRBV7-2 and TRBJ1-6; 9 bases fit TRBD1. Germline lookup yields CDR1 SGHTA and CDR2 FQGNSA. This CDR3 contains 19 residues. V lost 1 base, J lost 6 bases, and 13 bases stayed unmatched. The CDR3 region is CASSLDPPGQGRINSPLHF. The CDR3 DNA is TGTGCCAGCAGCTTAGATCCCCCTGGACAGGGGAGGATTAATTCACCCCTCCACTTT.

The V gene is TRBV6-2 or TRBV6-3, the J gene TRBJ2-2; tentative D call: TRBD2 (5 bases). Trimming took 8 bases from V and 1 from J, leaving 11 bases between them. CDR3 length: 14 residues. CDR1 and CDR2 from the germline V gene are MNHEY and SVGEGT. As DNA, the CDR3 is TGTGCCAGCGCGAGGACTGTGAACACCGGGGAGCTGTTTTTT. This translates into CASARTVNTGELFF.

This clonotype was found once. This may be a read error, as it is one base from a much larger clone. The chain carries TRBV20-1 and TRBJ2-5, with D perhaps matching TRBD1 (6 bases). The end of the DNA fits TRBJ2-7 better, so the J call may be wrong. The CDR3 runs to 12 residues. The germline V gene has CDR1 DFQATT and CDR2 SNEGSKA (reference sequence). For the CDR3, the DNA is TGCAGTGCAAGGGGGACATACTACGAGCAGTACTTC. Translated, it gives CSARGTYYEQYF.

The chain has TRBV7-9 and TRBJ1-6; D is ambiguous. This CDR3 spans 14 amino acids. Trimming shortened V by 5 bases and J by 10 bases, and 15 bases separated the two germline ends. Germline-derived CDR1 and CDR2 are SEHNR and FQNEAQ (reference sequence). The CDR3: CASSRGVDRSPLHF. In DNA, the CDR3 is TGTGCCAGCAGCCGGGGTGTCGATAGATCACCCCTCCACTTT.

The rearrangement uses TRBV27 and TRBJ1-6, with unresolved D. CDR1 is MNHEY, CDR2 SMNVEV, per germline (reference sequence). The CDR3 spans 14 residues. Trimming took 5 bases from V and 5 from J, leaving 10 bases between them. DNA for the CDR3: TGTGCCAGCAGTGTACGGATAAATAATTCACCCCTCCACTTT. This gives the protein CASSVRINNSPLHF.

The genes are TRBV12-3 or TRBV12-4 and TRBJ1-4; D is uncertain. V dropped 4 bases and J dropped 0 bases, with 6 bases sitting between them. CDR3 length equals 14 residues. CDR3 sequence reads: CASSSDATNEKLFF. DNA of the CDR3: TGTGCCAGCAGTTCTGATGCAACTAATGAAAAACTGTTTTTT.

V gene TRBV7-8 combines with J gene TRBJ1-6; TRBD1 matches at 11 bases. The junction had 11 bases not matched to a gene; V was cut back by 2 bases and J by 5 bases. The length of the CDR3 is 19 residues. Germline loops: CDR1 SGHVS, CDR2 FQNEAQ. The CDR3 region has the DNA TGTGCCAGCAGCTTACGTCGGACAGGGGGCCAACAAAATAATTCACCCCTCCACTTT. Translation: CASSLRRTGGQQNNSPLHF.

This rearrangement joins TRBV9 to TRBJ2-3, with TRBD1 matching over 9 bases. Trimming removed 4 bases from V and 5 bases from J; junction bases left unmatched: 8. Per the germline V gene, CDR1 is SGDLS and CDR2 is YYNGEE. The CDR3 totals 15 residues. The CDR3 is CASSFEQGAGDTQYF. In nucleotides, the CDR3 is TGTGCCAGCAGCTTCGAACAGGGGGCAGGAGATACGCAGTATTTT.

The chain employs TRBV15 and TRBJ1-2; D is perhaps TRBD1 (5 bases). The CDR3 spans 15 residues. The V and J ends lost 1 base and 4 bases respectively, with 13 bases between them. Germline V CDR1 and CDR2: LNHNV, YYDKDF (reference sequence). The CDR3 DNA follows: TGTGCCACCAGCAGAGGGACGCCCGGGACCTATGGCTACACCTTC. Translated: CATSRGTPGTYGYTF.

The chain carries TRBV10-2 and TRBJ2-7; 9 bases are a match to TRBD1. Per germline, CDR1 WSHSY and CDR2 SAAADI. J lost 1 base, V lost 5 bases, and 9 bases had no gene match. CDR3 size: 16 residues. CDR3 loop: CASSPTRQGGSYEQYF. The CDR3 nucleotides read TGCGCCAGCAGTCCCACCCGACAGGGGGGATCCTACGAGCAGTACTTC.

This chain joins TRBV9 and TRBJ2-4; D could derive from TRBD1 or TRBD2 (6 bases each). Trimming left V 0 bases short and J 13 bases short, with 17 bases between. CDR1 and CDR2 (germline): SGDLS, YYNGEE. CDR3 length equals 14 residues. The CDR3 bases are TGTGCCAGCAGCGTAGCTTTGGGGGGCGGTGAGCAGTACTTC. This encodes CASSVALGGGEQYF.

The V and J genes are TRBV28 and TRBJ2-3; D possibly uses TRBD1 or TRBD2 (5 bases each). This CDR3 region has 15 residues. Trimming stripped 4 bases from V and 6 bases from J, with 17 bases between. From germline, CDR1 is MDHEN and CDR2 SYDVKM. The CDR3 reads CASSWQGLGADTQYF. DNA of the CDR3: TGTGCCAGCAGTTGGCAGGGTTTGGGAGCCGATACGCAGTATTTT.

The chain links TRBV7-9 to TRBJ2-1, with D possibly being TRBD1 or TRBD2 (5 bases each). The last part of the DNA fits TRBJ2-7 better; the J call may be wrong. CDR3 length: 14 residues. In germline, CDR1 is SEHNR, CDR2 FQNEAQ (reference sequence). CDR3 sequence (DNA): TGTGCCAGCAGGGGGCCGGGATCCTACAATGAGCAGTACTTC. Protein sequence: CASRGPGSYNEQYF.

The table lists this clonotype with a few counts. CDR3: CASIGRVYGYTF. The CDR3 nucleotides are TGTGCCAGCATAGGCAGGGTCTATGGCTACACCTTC. This chain links TRBV28 with TRBJ1-2; a possible D gene is TRBD1 (5 bases). Trimming cost V 7 bases and J 4 bases, with 10 bases left between them. The CDR3 consists of 12 residues. CDR1 MDHEN and CDR2 SYDVKM come from the germline V gene.

This clonotype was seen repeatedly, ten times or more. The chain links TRBV24-1 to TRBJ2-7, with D tentatively TRBD1 or TRBD2 (5 bases each). CDR3 length equals 14 residues. V shed 7 bases and J shed 2 bases, with 14 bases lying between them. Germline loops: CDR1 KGHDR, CDR2 SFDVKD. This CDR3 is CATRASGPPYEQYF. CDR3 bases: TGTGCCACCAGAGCTTCGGGACCACCCTACGAGCAGTACTTC.

Points on this clonotype: Given a much more abundant clone one base away, this may be a read error. The chain couples TRBV29-1 to TRBJ2-3; 7 bases are a match to TRBD2. Germline loops: CDR1 SQVTM, CDR2 ANQGSEA. The length of the CDR3 is 15 residues. With V trimmed by 8 bases and J by 2 bases, 13 bases remained unmatched. CDR3 amino acids: CSFVSSGVPTDTQYF. DNA of the CDR3: TGCAGCTTCGTCTCCAGCGGGGTCCCCACAGATACGCAGTATTTT.

The chain is built from TRBV12-3 or TRBV12-4 and TRBJ2-3; 14 positions match TRBD2. The ends lost 6 bases at V and 9 bases at J; junction bases unmatched: 8. The CDR3 loop spans 15 amino acids. DNA for the CDR3: TGTGCCAGCAGCCAGACTAGCGGGGGGGCGAGAACGCAGTATTTT. Translating it yields CASSQTSGGARTQYF.

This clonotype was seen a few times. The chain uses TRBV12-3 or TRBV12-4 and TRBJ2-3; D is perhaps TRBD1 (5 bases). There are 13 residues in the CDR3. V lost 6 bases and J 6 bases, leaving 13 bases between the germline ends. This CDR3 reads CASSQTKGDTQYF. The DNA of the CDR3 is TGTGCCAGCAGCCAAACTAAGGGGGATACGCAGTATTTT.

CDR3 sequence (DNA): TGTGCCAGCAGCTTAAGAGAGGGAGGGGAGCAGTTCTTC. As protein: CASSLREGGEQFF. The V and J genes are TRBV7-3 and TRBJ2-1, with TRBD2 identical over 7 bases. The CDR3 consists of 13 residues. Germline V lookup: CDR1 SGHTA, CDR2 FQGTGA. The V segment lost 1 base and the J segment 10 bases; nucleotides outside the gene matches: 4.

CDR3 sequence: CASMVAGSASYNEQFF. In nucleotides, the CDR3 is TGTGCCAGCATGGTGGCCGGAAGTGCCTCCTACAATGAGCAGTTCTTC. The chain uses TRBV6-2 or TRBV6-3 and TRBJ2-1, with no clear D. The V end was cut by 7 bases, the J end by 0 bases, with 16 bases between. CDR1 MNHEY and CDR2 SVGEGT come from the germline V gene. The CDR3 loop spans 16 amino acids.

The chain is built from TRBV20-1 and TRBJ2-2; 7 bases are a match to TRBD1. The CDR3 contains 15 residues. Germline V gene sequence: CDR1 DFQATT, CDR2 SNEGSKA (reference sequence). V shed 0 bases, J shed 3 bases, and the junction held 4 bases outside the gene matches. CDR3 in amino acids: CSAREKTGYTGELFF. CDR3 DNA sequence: TGCAGTGCTAGAGAAAAGACAGGGTACACCGGGGAGCTGTTTTTT.

This clonotype was observed a few times. The rearrangement links TRBV20-1 to TRBJ1-6, with D maybe TRBD1 (5 bases). CDR3 size: 14 residues. Trimming removed 6 bases at V and 9 bases at J, with 18 bases between. CDR1 and CDR2 (germline): DFQATT, SNEGSKA (reference sequence). CDR3 loop: CSAGSLLGGSPLHF. As DNA, the CDR3 is TGCAGTGCCGGGAGCCTCCTTGGGGGTTCACCCCTCCACTTT.

There are a few counts of this clonotype. The rearrangement joins TRBV7-8 to TRBJ2-1; D tentatively fits TRBD1 or TRBD2 (5 bases each). Trimming took 2 bases from V and 6 from J, leaving 14 bases between them. The CDR3 has 15 amino acids. The germline gives CDR1 SGHVS, CDR2 FQNEAQ. The CDR3 region is CASSLRDHPTNEQFF. CDR3 sequence (DNA): TGTGCCAGCAGCTTACGGGACCACCCCACCAATGAGCAGTTCTTC.